These 26 T cell receptor beta chains were all obtained from the same sample, sequenced in a study of blood T cell repertoires in COVID-19. TCRdb's table, derived via immunoSEQ multiplex PCR, lists solely in-frame clones and lacks some. The data show some 200,000 clones, about four fifths seen once. Input material: peripheral blood. All receptors derive from a woman aged 40 to 50 with acute or convalescent COVID-19.

V is TRBV27 and J is TRBJ1-2; 10 bases agree with TRBD1. The length of the CDR3 is 16 residues. V shed 3 bases and J 4 bases; nucleotides not matched to a gene: 8. Germline CDR1 reads MNHEY; CDR2 reads SMNVEV (reference sequence). Here the CDR3 DNA reads TGTGCCAGCAGTTTCCAACCGGGACAGGGGACCTATGGCTACACCTTC. Protein sequence: CASSFQPGQGTYGYTF.

The genes are TRBV5-6 and TRBJ2-5; 8 nucleotides match TRBD1. Looked up from germline, CDR1 is SGHDT and CDR2 is YYEEEE. The CDR3 extends over 14 amino acids. Unmatched junction bases numbered 5, after V lost 2 bases and J lost 5 bases. CDR3 amino acids: CASSFPGGRETQYF. DNA of the CDR3: TGTGCCAGCAGCTTCCCAGGGGGCAGGGAGACCCAGTACTTC.

DNA of the CDR3: TGCGCCAGCAGCTTGGGTACGGGGGTTCGTGGCTACACCTTC. As protein: CASSLGTGVRGYTF. The V call is TRBV5-1, the J call TRBJ1-2, with a possible D match to TRBD1 (5 bases). The CDR3 covers 14 residues. CDR1 SGHRS and CDR2 YFSETQ come from the germline V gene. V shed 0 bases and J shed 7 bases, with 13 bases lying between them.

The J gene is TRBJ2-7, the V gene TRBV5-1, with D perhaps TRBD2 (6 bases). Germline CDR1 and CDR2: SGHRS and YFSETQ. The CDR3 extends over 16 amino acids. Trimming removed 7 bases from V and 2 bases from J, with 22 bases in between. The CDR3 region is CASREVVAGFPYEQYF. CDR3 bases: TGCGCCAGCCGAGAAGTTGTGGCGGGGTTTCCCTACGAGCAGTACTTC.

V gene TRBV2 combines with J gene TRBJ2-7, with D uncertain. V was trimmed by 3 bases and J by 0 bases, leaving 9 bases between them. CDR1 and CDR2 from the germline V gene are SNHLY and FYNNEI. The CDR3 totals 14 residues. CDR3 DNA: TGTGCCAGCAGTGATCTGTCGAGCTCCTACGAGCAGTACTTC. It yields the protein CASSDLSSSYEQYF.

The chain links TRBV19 to TRBJ1-2; D is undetermined. Per the germline V gene, CDR1 is LNHDA and CDR2 is SQIVND (reference sequence). Between the trimmed V and J ends, which lost 3 bases and 11 bases, there was a span of 7 bases. The CDR3 is 10 residues long. The CDR3 DNA reads as TGTGCCAGTAGTATTTTGCAGTACACCTTC. Protein: CASSILQYTF. Looking up the rest from reference TRBV19 and TRBJ1-2 gives the full variable domain: DGGITQSPKYLFRKEGQNVTLSCEQNLNHDAMYWYRQDPGQGLRLIYYSQIVNDFQKGDIAEGYSVSREKKESFPLTVTSAQKNPTAFYLCASSILQYTFGSGTRLTVV.

J is TRBJ2-2 and V is TRBV19, with D possibly being TRBD1 (6 bases). This CDR3 spans 14 amino acids. Germline V gene lookup returns CDR1 LNHDA and CDR2 SQIVND (reference sequence). The V end lost 5 bases, the J end lost 4 bases, and 11 bases lay between the germline ends. The CDR3 DNA follows: TGTGCCAGTAGTCCGGGACACCTCACCGGGGAGCTGTTTTTT. It is translated as CASSPGHLTGELFF.

This chain joins TRBV2 and TRBJ2-7; TRBD1 agrees at 7 bases. The CDR3 consists of 13 residues. From germline, CDR1 is SNHLY and CDR2 FYNNEI. J gave up 3 bases and V 4 bases, and 3 bases lay outside the gene matches. CDR3 sequence: CASSADRDYEQYF. Written as DNA, the CDR3 is TGTGCCAGCAGTGCTGACAGGGACTACGAGCAGTACTTC.

V gene TRBV12-1 combines with J gene TRBJ2-1; the D segment call TRBD2 is taken from the table without a DNA check. TRBV12-1 is deemed a pseudogene. The CDR3 consists of 17 residues. CDR3 sequence reads: CASSFLCGRGSYNEQFF. CDR3 bases: TGTGCCAGCAGCTTTCTCTGTGGGAGAGGGTCCTACAATGAGCAGTTCTTC.

The chain couples TRBV4-3 to TRBJ2-5, with D possibly TRBD2 on 6 matching bases. V lost 0 bases, J lost 5 bases, and 10 bases lay in between. This CDR3 has 14 amino acids. Germline CDR1 is LGHNA and CDR2 is YSLEER. In DNA form, the CDR3 reads TGCGCCAGCAGCCAAGATGCTAGCGTGGAGACCCAGTACTTC. Its translation: CASSQDASVETQYF.

V usage is TRBV12-3 or TRBV12-4 and J usage is TRBJ2-1; 8 positions match TRBD1. The trim removed 5 bases at V and 8 bases at J, leaving 5 bases unmatched. The CDR3 covers 13 residues. For the CDR3, the DNA is TGTGCCAGCAGTCCGACAGGGGCGGATGAGCAGTTCTTC. This sequence encodes CASSPTGADEQFF.

This chain connects TRBV5-1 to TRBJ2-5; the match to TRBD2 covers 12 bases. Germline CDR1 is SGHRS and CDR2 is YFSETQ. Trimming removed 4 bases from V and 1 base from J; junction bases left unmatched: 11. The CDR3 extends over 18 amino acids. CDR3 protein: CASSPTSGRAYSQETQYF. The DNA of the CDR3 is TGCGCCAGCAGCCCGACTAGCGGGAGAGCTTATAGCCAAGAGACCCAGTACTTC.

A word on this clone: Different DNA sequences within this sample yield the same CDR3. The chain uses TRBV20-1 and TRBJ2-1; perhaps TRBD2 as D (6 bases). This CDR3 is 10 amino acids long. V was shortened by 3 bases and J by 10 bases, with 7 bases between the two germline ends. The germline gives CDR1 DFQATT, CDR2 SNEGSKA (reference sequence). In DNA, the CDR3 is TGCAGTGCTAGCCGGGGGGAGCAGTTCTTC. It codes for CSASRGEQFF.

V is TRBV7-2 and J is TRBJ1-2, with D possibly TRBD1 on 6 matching bases. CDR3 length: 16 residues. Germline V gene sequence: CDR1 SGHTA, CDR2 FQGNSA. V lost 7 bases and J lost 1, with 19 bases in between. The CDR3 coding sequence is TGTGCCAGCACCAAACAGGGACGGAGATTTAACTATGGCTACACCTTC. Amino acids: CASTKQGRRFNYGYTF.

CDR3 protein: CASRTPGGYRQPQHF. The CDR3 nucleotides read TGTGCCAGCAGAACCCCCGGGGGGTATAGGCAGCCCCAGCATTTT. This rearrangement joins TRBV11-2 to TRBJ1-5, with a possible D match to TRBD1 (5 bases). Trimming removed 6 bases from V and 7 bases from J, with 19 bases in between. The CDR3 has 15 amino acids. CDR1 and CDR2 from the germline V gene are SGHAT and FQNNGV.

This rearrangement joins TRBV7-2 to TRBJ2-1; 10 bases are shared with TRBD2. V was pared by 1 base and J by 12 bases, with 3 bases of the junction left unmatched. This CDR3 contains 13 residues. Germline V gene data show CDR1 as SGHTA and CDR2 as FQGNSA. For the CDR3, the DNA is TGTGCCAGCAGCTTAGGGTCTAGCGGGAGGCAGTTCTTC. It encodes CASSLGSSGRQFF.

CDR3 residues: CASSPRATATEAFF. The CDR3 nucleotides read TGTGCCAGCAGCCCCAGGGCAACGGCTACTGAAGCTTTCTTT. The chain joins TRBV9 to TRBJ1-1, with D perhaps matching TRBD1 (5 bases). Germline CDR1 and CDR2: SGDLS and YYNGEE. V was shortened by 4 bases and J by 5 bases, with 15 bases between the two germline ends. The CDR3 length is 14 residues.

CDR3 sequence: CASSRGLSNQPQHF. In DNA form, the CDR3 reads TGTGCCAGCAGTCGAGGACTGTCCAATCAGCCCCAGCATTTT. The J gene is TRBJ1-5, the V gene TRBV27; D is unclear. The CDR3 has 14 residues. The ends were cut back, 5 bases at V and 3 bases at J, with 11 bases in the middle. The V gene's germline CDR1 is MNHEY and CDR2 SMNVEV (reference sequence).

This clone was seen just once. The V call is TRBV11-2, the J call TRBJ1-2; D unresolved. Germline CDR1 and CDR2: SGHAT and FQNNGV. The ends were cut back, 1 base at V and 5 bases at J, with 8 bases in the middle. The CDR3 is made up of 13 amino acids. CDR3 coding DNA: TGTGCCAGCAGCTTAGGATTTAGTTATGGCTACACCTTC. Protein: CASSLGFSYGYTF.

This chain connects TRBV30 to TRBJ2-3, with 9 bases fitting TRBD1. Looked up from germline, CDR1 is GTSNPN and CDR2 is SVGIG (reference sequence). The CDR3 is made up of 15 amino acids. V lost 2 bases to trimming and J lost 0 bases; unmatched junction nucleotides: 3. CDR3 amino acids: CAWSSGTGSTDTQYF. The CDR3 nucleotides read TGTGCCTGGAGTTCCGGGACAGGGAGCACAGATACGCAGTATTTT.

This chain uses TRBV6-2 or TRBV6-3 with TRBJ1-5; D uncertain. V lost 5 bases, J lost 7 bases, and 18 bases lay in between. Germline V gives CDR1 MNHEY, CDR2 SVGEGT. The CDR3 runs 15 residues. CDR3 sequence reads: CASSVGPPRRQPQHF. CDR3 DNA: TGTGCCAGCAGTGTGGGCCCTCCAAGAAGGCAGCCCCAGCATTTT.

The V call is TRBV6-2 or TRBV6-3, the J call TRBJ2-4; D possibly corresponds to TRBD1 (5 bases). Germline assignment: CDR1 MNHEY and CDR2 SVGEGT. The CDR3 is made up of 15 amino acids. Between the trimmed V and J ends, which lost 7 bases and 5 bases, there was a span of 18 bases. CDR3 in DNA: TGTGCCAGCACCCCATCCAGGGTGAGACAAAACATTCAGTACTTC. Its protein is CASTPSRVRQNIQYF.

J is TRBJ2-3 and V is TRBV5-1, with 11 bases that match TRBD2. V was pared by 4 bases and J by 4 bases, with 11 bases of the junction left unmatched. Per the germline V gene, CDR1 is SGHRS and CDR2 is YFSETQ. The CDR3 length is 17 residues. Written as DNA, the CDR3 is TGCGCCAGCAGCCCGAACTTAGCGGGGGGGCCGGCAGATACGCAGTATTTT. It is translated as CASSPNLAGGPADTQYF.

J is TRBJ1-2 and V is TRBV23-1, with 11 bases fitting TRBD1. TRBV23-1 is an ORF, and what it does is uncertain. This CDR3 spans 16 amino acids. After removal of 2 bases from V and 1 base from J, the junction contained 3 bases not matched to a gene. The CDR3 sequence is CASSQGGQGVNYGYTF. The CDR3 DNA reads TGCGCCAGCAGTCAAGGGGGACAGGGGGTTAACTATGGCTACACCTTC.

This clone was recorded only once. In the same sample, other DNA sequences code for this CDR3. V gene TRBV5-1 combines with J gene TRBJ1-1, with unresolved D. Germline V gene sequence: CDR1 SGHRS, CDR2 YFSETQ. The length of the CDR3 is 14 residues. V lost 0 bases and J lost 1, with 7 bases in between. The chain's CDR3 is CASSLVAGNTEAFF. CDR3 bases: TGCGCCAGCAGCTTGGTTGCGGGGAACACTGAAGCTTTCTTT.

V is TRBV5-4 and J is TRBJ1-1, with D possibly being TRBD1 (5 bases). The V and J ends lost 6 bases and 4 bases respectively, with 13 bases between them. The CDR3 runs 13 residues. CDR1 is SGHNT, CDR2 YYREEE, per germline (reference sequence). The CDR3: CASIRGEGTEAFF. In nucleotides, the CDR3 is TGTGCCAGCATCCGAGGGGAGGGCACTGAAGCTTTCTTT.